A single sample is the source of the 14 T cell receptor beta chains below, sequenced in a study of immune evolution from preneoplasia to lung adenocarcinoma. Produced via immunoSEQ multiplex PCR; TCRdb's table is partial and in-frame only. This sample yields around 2,500 clones, of which 75% to 85% are seen a single time; 9.5% belongs to the top ten. Sequenced material: FFPE normal lung tissue adjacent to the tumor. These receptors all stem from a person between 45 and 65 years old with lung adenocarcinoma.

The CDR3 loop reads CASSATYNYGYTF. DNA of the CDR3: TGTGCCAGCAGCGCCACCTACAACTATGGCTACACCTTC. This chain uses TRBV9 with TRBJ1-2; D is ambiguous. V lost 3 bases and J 2 bases, leaving 8 bases between the germline ends. The germline CDR1 and CDR2 sequences are SGDLS and YYNGEE. This CDR3 comprises 13 residues.

The chain is built from TRBV7-2 and TRBJ1-5; 9 nucleotides line up with TRBD1. Germline CDR1 and CDR2: SGHTA and FQGNSA. V lost 5 bases and J lost 4; bases outside the gene matches: 9. The CDR3 covers 16 residues. The CDR3 sequence: CASSPTGTGKNQPQHF. CDR3 bases: TGTGCCAGCAGCCCAACCGGGACAGGGAAAAATCAGCCCCAGCATTTT.

In regard to this clone: The junction differs from germline at one of its ends, possibly a read error. The chain links TRBV4-2 to TRBJ2-7, with D tentatively TRBD2 (5 bases). The CDR3 contains 14 residues. In germline, CDR1 is LGHNA, CDR2 YNFKEQ. CDR3 nucleotide sequence: TGTGCCAACAGCCAAGGTCAGGACTCGGACGAGCAGTACTTC. Residues: CANSQGQDSDEQYF.

The chain joins TRBV19 to TRBJ2-5; 9 positions agree with TRBD2. The CDR3 is 14 amino acids. J gave up 2 bases and V 5 bases, and 3 bases lay outside the gene matches. The germline V gene encodes CDR1 LNHDA and CDR2 SQIVND (reference sequence). The CDR3, as DNA: TGTGCCAGTAGTTTGACTAGCGGACAAGAGACCCAGTACTTC. Amino acid sequence: CASSLTSGQETQYF. Together with reference TRBV19 and TRBJ2-5, the CDR3 gives the full variable domain: DGGITQSPKYLFRKEGQNVTLSCEQNLNHDAMYWYRQDPGQGLRLIYYSQIVNDFQKGDIAEGYSVSREKKESFPLTVTSAQKNPTAFYLCASSLTSGQETQYFGPGTRLLVL.

For the CDR3, the DNA is TGTGCCAGCAGTGAACCTCGCCAGGCGGGAGGGCCCTCTTGGCAGTTCTTC. Encoded protein: CASSEPRQAGGPSWQFF. The V gene is TRBV25-1, the J gene TRBJ2-1, with 9 bases aligning to TRBD2. V lost 2 bases to trimming and J lost 12 bases; unmatched junction nucleotides: 17. The V gene's germline CDR1 is MGHDK and CDR2 SYGVNS. The CDR3 extends over 17 amino acids.

The rearrangement uses TRBV11-2 and TRBJ2-3; TRBD2 matches 10 bases. Looked up from germline, CDR1 is SGHAT and CDR2 is FQNNGV. J was trimmed by 6 bases and V by 5 bases; bases with no gene match: 11. The CDR3 extends over 16 amino acids. For the CDR3, the DNA is TGTGCCAGCAGCCGAGGACTACTAGCGGGAACGGATACGCAGTATTTT. Protein product: CASSRGLLAGTDTQYF.

The chain links TRBV2 to TRBJ2-2; 7 bases match TRBD1. CDR1 and CDR2 from the germline V gene are SNHLY and FYNNEI. The trim removed 8 bases at V and 5 bases at J, leaving 8 bases unmatched. The CDR3 has 14 residues. CDR3 sequence reads: CASLGGNPTGELFF. CDR3 DNA sequence: TGTGCCAGCTTAGGGGGCAACCCTACCGGGGAGCTGTTTTTT.

This chain connects TRBV7-9 to TRBJ2-7, with a weak D call TRBD1 (5 bases). The CDR3 is 16 amino acids. Germline V lookup: CDR1 SEHNR, CDR2 FQNEAQ (reference sequence). The V gene lost 5 bases and the J gene lost 4 bases, with 21 bases spanning the gap. The CDR3 DNA reads TGTGCCAGCAGCCCCCCAAACTGGACATCAACTTACGAGCAGTACTTC. Translating it yields CASSPPNWTSTYEQYF.

CDR3 residues: CASSKRESTSGELFF. The CDR3 coding sequence is TGTGCCAGCAGTAAGCGGGAGAGCACTTCCGGGGAGCTGTTTTTT. This rearrangement joins TRBV11-3 to TRBJ2-2; 8 nucleotides align to TRBD2. This CDR3 spans 15 amino acids. Trimming removed 6 bases from V and 6 bases from J; junction bases left unmatched: 9. Germline V gene lookup returns CDR1 SGHNT and CDR2 YENEEA.

This chain connects TRBV7-9 to TRBJ2-3; 9 bases line up with TRBD1. Per germline, CDR1 SEHNR and CDR2 FQNEAQ (reference sequence). V was clipped by 5 bases and J by 1 base; unmatched bases: 4. The CDR3 totals 15 residues. CDR3 in DNA: TGTGCCAGCAGCGTACAGGGGGCGCGCACAGATACGCAGTATTTT. Encoded protein: CASSVQGARTDTQYF. Together with reference TRBV7-9 and TRBJ2-3, the CDR3 gives the full variable domain: DTGVSQNPRHKITKRGQNVTFRCDPISEHNRLYWYRQTLGQGPEFLTYFQNEAQLEKSRLLSDRFSAERPKGSFSTLEIQRTEQGDSAMYLCASSVQGARTDTQYFGPGTRLTVL.

V usage is TRBV29-1 and J usage is TRBJ2-6; D not resolved. CDR3 length equals 15 residues. Trimming removed 3 bases from V and 4 bases from J, with 13 bases in between. The germline gives CDR1 SQVTM, CDR2 ANQGSEA. CDR3 amino acids: CSVDSSERGANVLTF. Written as DNA, the CDR3 is TGCAGCGTTGACAGTTCGGAAAGGGGGGCCAACGTCCTGACTTTC.

This chain connects TRBV4-2 to TRBJ1-5, with no clear D. The CDR3 has 15 amino acids. V lost 1 base, J lost 2 bases, and 9 bases lay in between. From germline, CDR1 is LGHNA and CDR2 YNFKEQ. The CDR3 reads CASSQGDTGNQPQHF. The CDR3 DNA sequence: TGTGCCAGCAGCCAAGGCGACACCGGCAATCAGCCCCAGCATTTT.

This chain joins TRBV14 and TRBJ2-2; 10 positions agree with TRBD1. In germline, CDR1 is SGHDN, CDR2 FVKESK. The CDR3 extends over 18 amino acids. V gave up 6 bases and J gave up 6 bases; unmatched junction bases: 16. This CDR3 is CASRPTPRQGASSGELFF. CDR3 sequence (DNA): TGTGCCAGCAGGCCAACTCCGCGACAGGGGGCTTCGTCCGGGGAGCTGTTTTTT. The full variable domain, with the rest looked up from reference TRBV14 and TRBJ2-2, is EAGVTQFPSHSVIEKGQTVTLRCDPISGHDNLYWYRRVMGKEIKFLLHFVKESKQDESGMPNNRFLAERTGGTYSTLKVQPAELEDSGVYFCASRPTPRQGASSGELFFGEGSRLTVL.

The J gene is TRBJ1-4, the V gene TRBV7-9; unclear D gene. CDR3 length: 15 residues. The germline V gene encodes CDR1 SEHNR and CDR2 FQNEAQ (reference sequence). V lost 6 bases and J lost 2, with 13 bases in between. DNA of the CDR3: TGTGCCAGCAGTCCGAAGTGGGGTACTAATGAAAAACTGTTTTTT. Its protein is CASSPKWGTNEKLFF.